The present T cell receptor beta chain was sequenced within a study of patients and donors after allogeneic stem cell transplantation (dated by TCRdb to 2018 to 2021). The library was made by RT-PCR. For sequencing, a NextSeq 550 was employed. The public reads were quality trimmed at Q25 with fastp and then assembled into clones with MiXCR by TCRdb, keeping productive beta chains. Merged by CDR3 protein, the rows form single entries marked with the most common genes and DNA. The sample table contains 800,000 to 1,000,000 distinct CDR3 sequences; only one count was recorded for more than 15% of them. Roughly 6% of the sample is in the top ten clones. Via the germline V gene (reference sequence), CDR1 is LNHNV and CDR2 YYDKDF. The CDR3 starts with the cysteine, ends with the phenylalanine, and has 17 residues. The sequence is cut down to CDR3 DNA, 51 bases in frame from base 1. Deletion took 0 bases off V and 4 bases off J, with a span of 18 bases between the germline ends.

Concerning this clonotype: Its antigen is currently not known. Qualities for individual bases were not recorded, and no much larger clone is one base off.

The TCR originated in a human donor who was either an allogeneic HSCT recipient or a stem cell or donor lymphocyte infusion donor (not recorded which). It is not recorded whose cells these are; they may come from a transplant donor. The rearrangement combines TRBV15 with TRBJ1-2, and TRBD1 may be the D gene, going by 6 matching bases. Sequencing used blood, either unsorted or a sorted T cell fraction (not recorded which). The CDR3 in this case is CATSRDRDRNRVYGYTF. The bases are TGTGCCACCAGCAGAGATCGAGATCGCAACAGGGTCTATGGCTACACCTTC.